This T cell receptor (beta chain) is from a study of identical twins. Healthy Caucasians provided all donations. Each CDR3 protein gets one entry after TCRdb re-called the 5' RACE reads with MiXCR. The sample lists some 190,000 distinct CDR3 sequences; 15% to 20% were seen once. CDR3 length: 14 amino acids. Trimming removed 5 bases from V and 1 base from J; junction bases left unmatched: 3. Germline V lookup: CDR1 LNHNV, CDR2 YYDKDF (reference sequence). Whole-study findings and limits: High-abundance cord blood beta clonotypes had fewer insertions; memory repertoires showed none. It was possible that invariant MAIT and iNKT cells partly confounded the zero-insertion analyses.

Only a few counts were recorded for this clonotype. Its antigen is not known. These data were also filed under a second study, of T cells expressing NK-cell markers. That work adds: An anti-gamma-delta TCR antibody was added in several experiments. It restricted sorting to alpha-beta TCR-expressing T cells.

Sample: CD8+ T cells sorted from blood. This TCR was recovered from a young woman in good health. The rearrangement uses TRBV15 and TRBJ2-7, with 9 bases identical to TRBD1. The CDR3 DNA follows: TGTGCCACCAGCGAGGGACAGGGATCCTACGAGCAGTACTTC. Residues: CATSEGQGSYEQYF.